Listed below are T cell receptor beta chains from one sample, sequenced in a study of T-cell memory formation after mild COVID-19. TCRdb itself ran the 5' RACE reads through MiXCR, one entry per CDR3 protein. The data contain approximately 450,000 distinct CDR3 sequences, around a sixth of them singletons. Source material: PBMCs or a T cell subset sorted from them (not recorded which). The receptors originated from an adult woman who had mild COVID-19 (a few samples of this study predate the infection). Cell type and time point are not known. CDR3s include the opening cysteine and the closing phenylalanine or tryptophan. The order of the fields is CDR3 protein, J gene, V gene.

CASSLEGLAGDEQYF,TRBJ2-7,TRBV12-3/TRBV12-4
CASSLASLAGGRGAYEQYF,TRBJ2-7,TRBV7-9
CASSIGSGMDKNIQYF,TRBJ2-4,TRBV19
CASTRSENEQFF,TRBJ2-1,TRBV27
CASSFEESWAGASYEQYF,TRBJ2-7,TRBV7-9
CASSQLAGGLKETQYF,TRBJ2-5,TRBV5-1
CASSLDYSGYTF,TRBJ1-2,TRBV5-4
CASSRPVSFGNEQFF,TRBJ2-1,TRBV7-9
CASSSGLAGGVLMGEQYF,TRBJ2-7,TRBV4-2
CASRPHRDSNQPQHF,TRBJ1-5,TRBV7-2
CSARDASRGRISGANVLTF,TRBJ2-6,TRBV20-1
CATSEPSGVSNEQFF,TRBJ2-1,TRBV24-1
CATSALEGRQETQYF,TRBJ2-5,TRBV15
CASGLVYRKNQPQHF,TRBJ1-5,TRBV12-5
CASSLLMTRRRNTEAFF,TRBJ1-1,TRBV11-2
CASMSRARVETQYF,TRBJ2-5,TRBV6-6
CASSLEDFSDTQYF,TRBJ2-3,TRBV12-3/TRBV12-4
CATSRATNEKLFF,TRBJ1-4,TRBV15
CASSQGGGVTYEQYF,TRBJ2-7,TRBV4-2
CASSVFENTEAFF,TRBJ1-1,TRBV9
CASISGDRGPGQHF,TRBJ1-5,TRBV28
CASSVGGNSLNIQYF,TRBJ2-4,TRBV9
CASSIGLGSHEQYF,TRBJ2-7,TRBV19
CASSPLTSGNTGELFF,TRBJ2-2,TRBV18
CASSQVGAAGRETQYF,TRBJ2-5,TRBV4-1